Presented here are 17 T cell receptor beta chains from one specimen sequenced in a study of T cell changes during pregnancy in multiple sclerosis. This table comes from immunoSEQ multiplex PCR, and its TCRdb copy is limited to in-frame clones, with some not included. The sample shows tens of thousands of clones, roughly 92% of them seen only once. Sequenced here: CD4+ T cells from peripheral blood mononuclear cells, sampled in the first trimester of pregnancy. These receptors all stem from a female donor with multiple sclerosis, enrolled in a pregnancy study.

This sequence joins TRBV19 and TRBJ1-4; D unresolved. The germline CDR1 and CDR2 sequences are LNHDA and SQIVND (reference sequence). The CDR3 has 14 residues. Deletions cut 7 bases from V and 0 bases from J, with 9 bases between. Here the CDR3 DNA reads TGTGCCAGTAAAATTAGTGCAACTAATGAAAAACTGTTTTTT. It yields the protein CASKISATNEKLFF.

This rearrangement joins TRBV28 to TRBJ2-7; tentatively, D is TRBD1 (6 bases). From germline, CDR1 is MDHEN and CDR2 SYDVKM. This CDR3 has 15 amino acids. Trimming removed 2 bases at V and 7 bases at J, with 18 bases between. The CDR3 DNA reads TGTGCCAGCAGTTTAGTCGGGACCCGCAGGGGAGAGCAGTACTTC. Its translation is CASSLVGTRRGEQYF.

V and J are TRBV12-5 and TRBJ2-1, with 11 positions matching TRBD2. Germline values: CDR1 LGHNT, CDR2 FRNRAP. This CDR3 is built from 16 residues. V was clipped by 3 bases and J by 9 bases; unmatched bases: 10. The CDR3 protein is CASGFQLAGDVGEQFF. The CDR3 nucleotides read TGTGCTAGTGGTTTCCAACTAGCGGGAGATGTAGGTGAGCAGTTCTTC.

The gene calls are TRBV19 and TRBJ1-2; 12 nucleotides line up with TRBD1. Trimming removed 5 bases from V and 6 bases from J; junction bases left unmatched: 10. This CDR3 is built from 16 residues. CDR1 and CDR2 from the germline V gene are LNHDA and SQIVND (reference sequence). DNA for the CDR3: TGTGCCAGTAGTTTCCCGGGACAGGGGGCTTCCAATGGCTACACCTTC. It encodes CASSFPGQGASNGYTF. Together with reference TRBV19 and TRBJ1-2, the CDR3 gives the full variable domain: DGGITQSPKYLFRKEGQNVTLSCEQNLNHDAMYWYRQDPGQGLRLIYYSQIVNDFQKGDIAEGYSVSREKKESFPLTVTSAQKNPTAFYLCASSFPGQGASNGYTFGSGTRLTVV.

The chain uses TRBV6-5 and TRBJ2-5, with 7 bases matching TRBD2. Germline loops: CDR1 MNHEY, CDR2 SVGAGI. There are 16 residues in the CDR3. The V gene end was trimmed by 4 bases and the J gene end by 5 bases; junction bases not matched to a gene: 13. CDR3 nucleotides: TGTGCCAGCAGTTCGACCGGGACTGCACTAGCGGAGACCCAGTACTTC. This translates into CASSSTGTALAETQYF.

The chain combines TRBV9 with TRBJ1-3; D is uncertain. CDR1 SGDLS and CDR2 YYNGEE come from the germline V gene. Trimming removed 0 bases at V and 4 bases at J, with 5 bases between. This CDR3 contains 13 residues. CDR3: CASSVVEGNTIYF. The CDR3, as DNA: TGTGCCAGCAGCGTAGTCGAGGGAAACACCATATATTTT.

The gene calls are TRBV5-1 and TRBJ2-3; 9 nucleotides align to TRBD2. V trimming: 3 bases; J trimming: 5 bases; junction bases outside the gene matches: 7. Germline assignment: CDR1 SGHRS and CDR2 YFSETQ. The CDR3 contains 15 residues. The CDR3: CASSSSGRIIDTQYF. The CDR3 region has the DNA TGCGCCAGCAGCTCAAGCGGGAGGATTATAGATACGCAGTATTTT.

The chain recombines TRBV21-1 with TRBJ2-7; the D call of TRBD2 is as the table states it, not checked on the DNA. TRBV21-1 is a listed pseudogene. The CDR3 runs 14 residues. The CDR3 spells CASRLAGGLHEQYF. Here the CDR3 DNA reads TGTGCCAGCCGCCTAGCGGGAGGGCTCCACGAGCAGTACTTC.

The V gene is TRBV7-2, the J gene TRBJ2-1; TRBD2 agrees at 13 bases. Germline trimming cut 3 bases from V and 10 bases from J; bases unmatched to any gene: 3. The CDR3 sequence is 14 residues long. Germline lookup yields CDR1 SGHTA and CDR2 FQGNSA. CDR3: CASSFGTSGIEQFF. CDR3 nucleotides: TGTGCCAGCAGCTTCGGGACTAGCGGGATAGAGCAGTTCTTC.

The rearrangement joins TRBV28 to TRBJ2-3; 10 bases agree with TRBD2. The ends lost 6 bases at V and 4 bases at J; junction bases unmatched: 7. The CDR3 is 15 residues long. CDR1 and CDR2 (germline): MDHEN, SYDVKM. CDR3 in DNA: TGTGCCAGCAGCTACCCAGCGGGAGGGGCAGATACGCAGTATTTT. It encodes CASSYPAGGADTQYF.

The V call is TRBV4-2, the J call TRBJ1-3, with D possibly TRBD1 on 5 matching bases. The CDR3 spans 15 residues. Germline loops: CDR1 LGHNA, CDR2 YNFKEQ. The germline V and J ends were trimmed by 4 bases and 0 bases, with 10 bases remaining between them. CDR3: CASSPRGGSGNTIYF. As DNA, the CDR3 is TGTGCCAGCAGCCCTCGCGGGGGCTCTGGAAACACCATATATTTT.

The J gene is TRBJ2-6, the V gene TRBV5-1; maybe TRBD1 (5 bases). CDR3 length: 15 residues. Germline V gives CDR1 SGHRS, CDR2 YFSETQ. V lost 2 bases and J lost 0, with 6 bases in between. DNA for the CDR3: TGCGCCAGCAGCTTAAGGGGCTCTGGGGCCAACGTCCTGACTTTC. This translates into CASSLRGSGANVLTF.

This clone was seen a handful of times. The chain combines TRBV28 with TRBJ1-1; TRBD1 aligns across 8 bases. This CDR3 has 13 residues. Germline V gene sequence: CDR1 MDHEN, CDR2 SYDVKM. J gave up 4 bases and V 6 bases, and 4 bases lay outside the gene matches. In DNA form, the CDR3 reads TGTGCCAGCAGAACTACAGGGGGCACTGAAGCTTTCTTT. Translated, it gives CASRTTGGTEAFF.

This chain uses TRBV27 with TRBJ2-7; 8 nucleotides agree with TRBD1. Germline lookup yields CDR1 MNHEY and CDR2 SMNVEV (reference sequence). The CDR3 consists of 16 residues. Trimming took 0 bases from V and 4 from J; bases not matched to a gene: 8. The CDR3, as DNA: TGTGCCAGCAGTTTATCCGGACGGGACAGGTCATACGAGCAGTACTTC. Its translation: CASSLSGRDRSYEQYF.

This clone was seen a handful of times. V is TRBV7-2 and J is TRBJ2-7; D gene uncertain. The CDR3 length is 12 residues. V was pared by 5 bases and J by 2 bases, with 7 bases between. The germline V gene has CDR1 SGHTA and CDR2 FQGNSA. CDR3 in DNA: TGTGCCAGCAGCCGAACTACCTACGAGCAGTACTTC. It yields the protein CASSRTTYEQYF.

The CDR3 sequence is CASSLSRGNEKLFF. The CDR3 bases are TGCGCCAGCAGCTTGAGCAGGGGAAATGAAAAACTGTTTTTT. The chain combines TRBV5-1 with TRBJ1-4; D may be TRBD1 (6 bases). The CDR3 contains 14 residues. Between the trimmed V and J ends, which lost 1 base and 5 bases, there was a span of 9 bases. The germline CDR1 and CDR2 sequences are SGHRS and YFSETQ.

The J gene is TRBJ1-1, the V gene TRBV6-5; a possible D gene is TRBD1 (5 bases). V gave up 7 bases and J gave up 4 bases, with 16 bases separating them. Germline V gene sequence: CDR1 MNHEY, CDR2 SVGAGI. The CDR3 has 14 residues. The CDR3: CASMGEARATEAFF. CDR3 sequence (DNA): TGTGCCAGCATGGGGGAGGCGAGGGCCACTGAAGCTTTCTTT.